This entry features one T cell receptor (beta chain) sequence. Its ends do not fully match the called genes, so a read error is possible. TCRdb called the 5' RACE reads again in MiXCR, with one record for every CDR3 protein. This sample carries more than 300,000 distinct CDR3 sequences, 11% of them seen once, and the ten largest clones take 8% to 9.5%. The CDR3 has 16 residues. In germline, CDR1 is DFQATT, CDR2 SNEGSKA (reference sequence). This sample is part of a study of CD8 T cells in ankylosing spondylitis. Sample: blood, either unsorted or a sorted T cell fraction (not recorded which). The receptor's source is a female donor with ankylosing spondylitis or in good health (not recorded which). The chain recombines TRBV20-1 with TRBJ2-7, with D possibly matching TRBD1 (6 bases). CDR3 sequence reads: CCARDLATGLSYEQYF. CDR3 nucleotide sequence: TGCTGTGCTAGAGATCTTGCGACAGGCCTCTCCTACGAGCAGTACTTC.